The sequence of this TCR beta chain was determined in a study of Graves' ophthalmopathy and Graves' hyperthyroidism. The authors amplified TCR beta CDR3 regions, and they did so from RNA transcripts for repertoire sequencing. HTBI-primed RT-PCR formed the first round, and a multiplex PCR formed the second. MiXCR, applied by TCRdb to the multiplex PCR reads, yields one record per CDR3 protein. In the table there are about 740,000 distinct CDR3 sequences, approximately 40% of which are singletons. This clonotype was picked up a small number of times. Sequencing was performed on peripheral blood. The clonotype originates from an adult man with Graves' ophthalmopathy.

CDR3 residues: CASSSGDRLYGYTF. The CDR3 DNA is TGTGCCAGCAGTTCCGGGGACAGATTGTATGGCTACACCTTC. The V call is TRBV27, the J call TRBJ1-2, with 7 bases identical to TRBD1. The CDR3 length is 14 residues. Germline CDR1 MNHEY, CDR2 SMNVEV (reference sequence). The trim removed 4 bases at V and 5 bases at J, leaving 7 bases unmatched.